These 18 T cell receptor beta chains were sequenced from one sample in a study of blood T cell repertoires in COVID-19 (dated by TCRdb to about 2020). The receptor library was made with the immunoSEQ multiplex PCR assay. TCRdb mirrors the immuneACCESS table, restricted to in-frame sequences. Some clones are absent from its copies; in checked studies, under half trace to an unresolved V gene, and the reason for the others is unknown. Counted in this sample were under 250,000 clones; approximately 80% of them appeared once. The ten largest clones add up to around 6.8% of the sample. The specimen sequenced was peripheral blood. Receptors originate from a woman in her sixties with active or convalescent COVID-19.

The chain uses TRBV7-9 and TRBJ2-1; 7 positions match TRBD2. CDR1 is SEHNR, CDR2 FQNEAQ, per germline (reference sequence). The CDR3 is 15 amino acids. Trimming at V came to 5 bases and at J to 9 bases, leaving 13 bases not matched to a gene. The CDR3 protein is CASSSGTTLATEQFF. As DNA, the CDR3 is TGTGCCAGCAGCAGCGGGACTACTCTTGCGACTGAGCAGTTCTTC.

The V call is TRBV7-8, the J call TRBJ1-6, with D perhaps matching TRBD1 (5 bases). Deletions cut 4 bases from V and 7 bases from J, with 17 bases between. The CDR3 loop spans 16 amino acids. CDR1 and CDR2 (germline): SGHVS, FQNEAQ. The CDR3 region is CASSSYSSRQNSPLHF. The CDR3 DNA sequence: TGTGCCAGCAGCTCGTATTCGTCCAGACAGAATTCACCCCTCCACTTT.

The chain combines TRBV6-6 with TRBJ2-3; 15 positions agree with TRBD2. J lost 5 bases, V lost 6 bases, and 3 bases had no gene match. This CDR3 comprises 15 residues. Germline V gives CDR1 MNHNY, CDR2 SVGAGI (reference sequence). The CDR3 loop reads CASRWGLAGGDTQYF. CDR3 in DNA: TGTGCCAGCAGGTGGGGACTAGCGGGGGGAGATACGCAGTATTTT.

The chain recombines TRBV25-1 with TRBJ1-4; 8 bases are a match to TRBD1. This CDR3 is 16 amino acids long. The germline CDR1 and CDR2 sequences are MGHDK and SYGVNS. Germline trimming cut 4 bases from V and 3 bases from J; bases unmatched to any gene: 7. For the CDR3, the DNA is TGTGCCAGCAGTGTCTTCGGACAGGGACCTAATGAAAAACTGTTTTTT. Its translation is CASSVFGQGPNEKLFF.

In this sample, this clone turned up once. V is TRBV11-2 and J is TRBJ1-1; 7 bases are a match to TRBD1. The V gene end was trimmed by 6 bases and the J gene end by 3 bases; junction bases not matched to a gene: 1. The CDR3 spans 12 residues. In germline, CDR1 is SGHAT, CDR2 FQNNGV. CDR3 in DNA: TGTGCCAGCAGGGGACAGTACACTGAAGCTTTCTTT. Its protein is CASRGQYTEAFF.

J is TRBJ2-7 and V is TRBV30; D might be TRBD1 (5 bases). V lost 0 bases, J lost 3 bases, and 9 bases lay in between. The CDR3 runs to 13 residues. Per the germline V gene, CDR1 is GTSNPN and CDR2 is SVGIG (reference sequence). The CDR3 loop is CAWSVGASYEQYF. CDR3 bases: TGTGCCTGGAGTGTTGGGGCTAGCTACGAGCAGTACTTC. The whole variable domain, remainder taken from reference TRBV30 and TRBJ2-7, is SQTIHQWPATLVQPVGSPLSLECTVEGTSNPNLYWYRQAAGRGLQLLFYSVGIGQISSEVPQNLSASRPQDRQFILSSKKLLLSDSGFYLCAWSVGASYEQYFGPGTRLTVT.

The genes are TRBV28 and TRBJ1-4; the D gene is possibly TRBD1 (6 bases). Trimming stripped 5 bases from V and 3 bases from J, with 13 bases between. The CDR3 covers 15 residues. Germline V gene sequence: CDR1 MDHEN, CDR2 SYDVKM. The CDR3 nucleotides are TGTGCCAGCAGTCCCTCGACAGGAGCTAATGAAAAACTGTTTTTT. Translating gives CASSPSTGANEKLFF.

V gene TRBV2 combines with J gene TRBJ1-1; D might be TRBD1 (5 bases). CDR1 and CDR2 (germline): SNHLY, FYNNEI. This CDR3 is 12 amino acids long. The germline V and J ends were trimmed by 6 bases and 3 bases, with 8 bases remaining between them. CDR3 region: CASSREDTEAFF. The DNA for the CDR3 is TGTGCCAGCAGCAGGGAAGACACTGAAGCTTTCTTT.

V usage is TRBV29-1 and J usage is TRBJ2-5, with 9 positions matching TRBD2. V lost 7 bases, J lost 7 bases, and 19 bases stayed unmatched. Looked up from germline, CDR1 is SQVTM and CDR2 is ANQGSEA. The CDR3 runs 16 residues. The CDR3 loop is CSADGGSLAGLGTQYF. The CDR3 DNA reads TGCAGCGCCGACGGCGGCTCCCTAGCGGGGTTGGGGACCCAGTACTTC.

This clone has only one observation. The V gene is TRBV3-1 (or the pseudogene TRBV3-2), the J gene TRBJ1-6; D gene uncertain. Germline V gene data show CDR1 as LGHDT and CDR2 as YNNKEL (reference sequence). The CDR3 extends over 15 amino acids. Trimming took off 1 base at V and 4 bases at J, with 8 bases between the two ends. The DNA of the CDR3 is TGTGCCAGCAGCCAAGGGGCGCAGTATAATTCACCCCTCCACTTT. Amino acid sequence: CASSQGAQYNSPLHF.

The chain joins TRBV6-6 to TRBJ1-5, with a weak D call TRBD1 (6 bases). CDR3 length equals 14 residues. Trimming removed 8 bases from V and 3 bases from J, with 14 bases in between. The germline V gene has CDR1 MNHNY and CDR2 SVGAGI (reference sequence). CDR3 coding DNA: TGTGCCAGCTCGGACAGAGATTTCAATCAGCCCCAGCATTTT. Translated: CASSDRDFNQPQHF.

This clone has only a few counts. This chain's CDR3 is CATIADPNTGELFF. The CDR3 region has the DNA TGTGCCACTATAGCGGATCCGAACACCGGGGAGCTGTTTTTT. The chain recombines TRBV6-5 with TRBJ2-2; tentatively, D is TRBD2 (6 bases). The CDR3 consists of 14 residues. Trimming removed 10 bases from V and 0 bases from J, with 12 bases in between. CDR1 and CDR2 from the germline V gene are MNHEY and SVGAGI.

CDR3 sequence (DNA): TGTGCCAGCACTCAGATGTATGGCTACACCTTC. It specifies CASTQMYGYTF. This chain joins TRBV6-5 and TRBJ1-2; D unresolved. CDR1 is MNHEY and CDR2 is SVGAGI in the germline V gene. The CDR3 consists of 11 residues. Between the trimmed V and J ends, which lost 7 bases and 5 bases, there was a span of 8 bases.

This clone was seen a few times. The J gene is TRBJ2-7, the V gene TRBV19; 9 bases align to TRBD1. The CDR3 totals 14 residues. In germline, CDR1 is LNHDA, CDR2 SQIVND (reference sequence). V was pared by 4 bases and J by 2 bases, with 3 bases of the junction left unmatched. Here the CDR3 reads CASSRGQGPYEQYF. In nucleotides, the CDR3 is TGTGCCAGTAGTAGGGGACAGGGTCCCTACGAGCAGTACTTC.

The chain employs TRBV28 and TRBJ1-3; D perhaps matches TRBD1 (5 bases). Per germline, CDR1 MDHEN and CDR2 SYDVKM. CDR3 length equals 15 residues. The CDR3, as DNA: TGTGCTGCCTGGGGGGGTATCAGCTCTGGAAACACCATATATTTT. This encodes CAAWGGISSGNTIYF.

The gene calls are TRBV3-1 (or the pseudogene TRBV3-2) and TRBJ1-4; 7 bases align to TRBD1. The ends lost 0 bases at V and 8 bases at J; junction bases unmatched: 6. Germline V gene data show CDR1 as LGHDT and CDR2 as YNNKEL (reference sequence). The CDR3 runs 15 residues. CDR3 loop: CASSQDWAGGEKLFF. CDR3 nucleotide sequence: TGTGCCAGCAGCCAAGATTGGGCAGGGGGAGAAAAACTGTTTTTT.

The J gene is TRBJ2-5, the V gene TRBV6-5; the D is unclear. CDR3 length equals 12 residues. Per germline, CDR1 MNHEY and CDR2 SVGAGI. Between the trimmed V and J ends, which lost 2 bases and 5 bases, there was a span of 6 bases. The CDR3 bases are TGTGCCAGCAGTTACCGCCGGGAGACCCAGTACTTC. Its translation is CASSYRRETQYF.

This clone was seen just once. The V call is TRBV7-6, the J call TRBJ2-6; TRBD1 might be the D (5 bases). The CDR3 has 16 residues. V lost 2 bases, J lost 1 base, and 9 bases lay in between. Germline V gives CDR1 SGHVS, CDR2 FNYEAQ. The DNA for the CDR3 is TGTGCCAGCAGCTTAAGGGGCTGGTCTGGGGCCAACGTCCTGACTTTC. It is translated as CASSLRGWSGANVLTF. The full variable domain, in which reference TRBV7-6 and TRBJ2-6 provide the parts outside the CDR3, is GAGVSQSPRYKVTKRGQDVALRCDPISGHVSLYWYRQALGQGPEFLTYFNYEAQQDKSGLPNDRFSAERPEGSISTLTIQRTEQRDSAMYRCASSLRGWSGANVLTFGAGSRLTVL.